Listed below are T cell receptor beta chains from one sample, sequenced in a study of blood T cell repertoires in COVID-19. The table came from immunoSEQ multiplex PCR; TCRdb's copy has only in-frame clones and leaves some out. The data show about 290,000 clones, 89% seen once. The sequenced sample consisted of PBMCs or T cells enriched from blood (not recorded which). These receptors originate from a middle-aged woman who had recovered from COVID-19. The CDR3 runs from the conserved cysteine through the conserved F or W.

j_call v_call cdr3_aa
TRBJ1-6 TRBV6-5 CASRQDSRNSPLHF
TRBJ1-2 TRBV12-5 CASGFGKVDSHGYTF
TRBJ1-1 TRBV19 CASSNQGKSEAFF
TRBJ2-5 TRBV5-1 CASKPPYSGSLETQYF
TRBJ1-6 TRBV5-1 CASSLPEMGDSPLHF
TRBJ1-5 TRBV2 CASRGGARQPQHF
TRBJ1-5 TRBV2 CASSEAPRGNQPQHF
TRBJ2-1 TRBV5-4 CASSLGGRVNNEQFF
TRBJ1-4 TRBV7-9 CASSQGGTRDWVEKLFF
TRBJ1-5 TRBV15 CATPNQPQHF
TRBJ1-2 TRBV11-2 CASSLGAGGVNYGYTF
TRBJ1-4 TRBV28 CASSWPSGRASGIEKLFF
TRBJ2-7 TRBV5-6 CASSLGFRGPSYEQYF
TRBJ2-3 TRBV18 CASSPGTGGDTQYF
TRBJ2-2 TRBV7-2 CASSPPGQRNTGELFF
TRBJ1-2 TRBV28 CASSPLPAQGTYGYTF
TRBJ2-1 TRBV5-4 CASSLRLAGNEQFF
TRBJ2-5 TRBV7-2 CASSLAGVDQETQYF
TRBJ2-7 TRBV7-2 CASSLGRGNPEQYF
TRBJ2-7 TRBV5-8 CASSLGLAGRLTYEQYF